Listed below are T cell receptor beta chains from one sample, sequenced in a study of cytomegalovirus exposure and HLA in healthy donors. The assay was immunoSEQ multiplex PCR, and TCRdb's table has in-frame clones only and misses some. Here the sample spans roughly 140,000 clones, over 60% being singletons. Sequencing was performed on PBMCs. These receptors were taken from a male donor in good health and CMV-seronegative. The CDR3 runs from the conserved cysteine through the conserved F or W. A D gene is named only where the DNA matches it firmly. Not all rows give a size; the values are once, few, many and, for expanded clones, a class.

>TRBV25-1|TRBD1|16|TRBJ1-2|NA
TGTGCCAGCAGTGCCCGGACAGGGGCTTATCAGGATGGCTACACCTTC
CASSARTGAYQDGYTF
>TRBV6-5|NA|14|TRBJ1-1|NA
TGTGCCAGCAGTTTCCGGACAGAACACACTGAAGCTTTCTTT
CASSFRTEHTEAFF
>TRBV18|NA|12|TRBJ2-7|NA
TGTGCCAGCTCACCAAAAGCGGCCCGACAGTACTTC
CASSPKAARQYF
>TRBV29-1|NA|12|TRBJ1-2|few
TGCAGCGTTGAGGCGGGCCGCTATGGCTACACCTTC
CSVEAGRYGYTF
>TRBV5-6|TRBD1|13|TRBJ2-7|NA
TGTGCCAGCAGGTGGACAGGAGGCAACGAGCAGTACTTC
CASRWTGGNEQYF
>TRBV6-6|NA|13|TRBJ1-3|NA
TGTGCCAGCAGTCCCCGACAGGGAAACACCATATATTTT
CASSPRQGNTIYF
>TRBV7-6|TRBD1|15|TRBJ2-1|NA
TGTGCCAGCAGCTACCGGACAGGGATCAACAATGAGCAGTTCTTC
CASSYRTGINNEQFF
>TRBV12-2|NA|17|TRBJ2-3|NA
TGTGCAAGTCGCTTAGAAACGGGGGAGACAAACACAGATACGCAGTATTTT
CASRLETGETNTDTQYF
>TRBV2|TRBD1|14|TRBJ2-1|NA
TGTGCCAGCAGGGGAGAGGACAGGGGGGTTGAGCAGTTCTTC
CASRGEDRGVEQFF
>TRBV9|TRBD2|17|TRBJ2-3|NA
TGTGCCAGCAGCCGGGGGGCTAGCGGGACTAGCACAGATACGCAGTATTTT
CASSRGASGTSTDTQYF
>TRBV18|NA|15|TRBJ1-2|NA
TGTGCCAGCTCACCCCAAGTGACGCGGGACGGCGGCTACACCTTC
CASSPQVTRDGGYTF
>TRBV7-9|NA|15|TRBJ1-1|NA
TGTGCCAGCAGCCCAGGCCAGGGTGGGAACACTGAAGCTTTCTTT
CASSPGQGGNTEAFF
>TRBV2|TRBD1|14|TRBJ2-7|NA
TGTGCCAGTGAAAAGGGCAGGGGGCGGAACGAGCAGTACTTC
CASEKGRGRNEQYF
>TRBV6-6|TRBD2|16|TRBJ2-7|NA
TGTGCCAGCAGTTACTCTTACACTAGCGGCTCCTACGAGCAGTACTTC
CASSYSYTSGSYEQYF
>TRBV7-9|NA|14|TRBJ1-2|NA
TGTGCCAGCAGCTTACTCCCCGGGGGGGTTGGCTACACCTTC
CASSLLPGGVGYTF
>TRBV7-8|NA|15|TRBJ1-3|NA
TGTGCCAGCACAACAGGGTTTTGGGACCTGAACACCATATATTTT
CASTTGFWDLNTIYF
>TRBV5-1|NA|14|TRBJ2-1|NA
TGCGCCAGCAGCCCCGGGACACAGTACAATGAGCAGTTCTTC
CASSPGTQYNEQFF
>TRBV19|NA|15|TRBJ1-6|NA
TGTGCCAGTAGTGGGGACTACTCGGGAAATTCACCCCTCCACTTT
CASSGDYSGNSPLHF
>TRBV2|TRBD1|14|TRBJ2-3|NA
TGTGCCAGCAGCTTCGACAGGGGACTAGATACGCAGTATTTT
CASSFDRGLDTQYF
>TRBV6-1|TRBD1|20|TRBJ1-3|NA
TGTGCCAGCAGTGGTGTAACGGGACAGCAAGAAACCTGGTTTGGAAACACCATATATTTT
CASSGVTGQQETWFGNTIYF
>TRBV18|NA|13|TRBJ2-1|NA
TGTGCCAGCTCACCACGACTTACACCTGAGCAGTTCTTC
CASSPRLTPEQFF
>TRBV6-5|TRBD1|14|TRBJ1-5|NA
TGTGCCACGCACCAGGGGGGTAGCAATCAGCCCCAGCATTTT
CATHQGGSNQPQHF
>TRBV5-4|NA|14|TRBJ2-1|NA
TGTGCCAGCCGCCCGGTCGACAGTTACAATGAGCAGTTCTTC
CASRPVDSYNEQFF
>TRBV15|NA|14|TRBJ2-7|NA
TGTGCCACCAGCAGAGACAGGGTTTCCTACGAGCAGTACTTC
CATSRDRVSYEQYF
>TRBV6-5|NA|12|TRBJ2-5|NA
TGTGCCAGCACAGGGATCCAAGAGACCCAGTACTTC
CASTGIQETQYF
>TRBV5-6|NA|14|TRBJ2-7|NA
TGTGCCAGCAGCCAAGTCCACAGGGTCCACGAGCAGTACTTC
CASSQVHRVHEQYF
>TRBV7-8|NA|14|TRBJ2-5|once
TGTGCCAGCAGCGTTAACGGCGGCCAAGAGACCCAGTACTTC
CASSVNGGQETQYF
>TRBV5-1|TRBD1|14|TRBJ2-7|few
TGCGCCAGCAGCTCTGACAGGGGCGGCTACGAGCAGTACTTC
CASSSDRGGYEQYF
>TRBV18|TRBD1|14|TRBJ2-2|NA
TGTGCCAGCTTCCGGGACAGAAACACCGGGGAGCTGTTTTTT
CASFRDRNTGELFF
>TRBV10-2|NA|13|TRBJ2-7|NA
TGCGCCAGCAGCCGCGGACTAAAATACGAGCAGTACTTC
CASSRGLKYEQYF
>TRBV7-2|TRBD2|16|TRBJ2-3|once
TGTGCCAGCAGCGGCCTCAGGCTAGCGGGCACAGATACGCAGTATTTT
CASSGLRLAGTDTQYF
>TRBV27|TRBD2|15|TRBJ2-5|NA
TGTGCCAGCATGGTAGTCGGCGGGGGGGCGGGGACCCAGTACTTC
CASMVVGGGAGTQYF
>TRBV29-1|NA|12|TRBJ1-4|NA
TGCAGCGTTCATACACAGGGTGGAAAACTGTTTTTT
CSVHTQGGKLFF
>TRBV15|NA|16|TRBJ1-2|NA
TGTGCCACCAGCAGACTCCTAACGGTATCTAACTATGGCTACACCTTC
CATSRLLTVSNYGYTF
>TRBV5-1|NA|13|TRBJ2-3|NA
TGCGCCAGCAGCTTGGCGGGATCGGATACGCAGTATTTT
CASSLAGSDTQYF
>TRBV7-9|NA|15|TRBJ1-6|NA
TGTGCCAGCAGCTCGCGGGGGGGAAGGAATTCACCCCTCCACTTT
CASSSRGGRNSPLHF
>TRBV9|TRBD2|15|TRBJ2-7|NA
TGTGCCAGCAGTCGTCTAGCGGGAGGGTCCTACGAGCAGTACTTC
CASSRLAGGSYEQYF
>TRBV6-5|TRBD1|15|TRBJ2-2|NA
TGTGCCAGCAGTTACTCAGAGACAGGGGCCGGGGAGCTGTTTTTT
CASSYSETGAGELFF
>TRBV6-5|NA|11|TRBJ2-1|NA
TGTGCCAGCAGGGAGTCCAGTGAGCAGTTCTTC
CASRESSEQFF
>TRBV4-3|TRBD2|15|TRBJ2-1|NA
TGCGCCAGCAGCCAGGGACTAGCGGGAGAGAATGAGCAGTTCTTC
CASSQGLAGENEQFF
>TRBV5-4|NA|16|TRBJ2-3|NA
TGTGCCAGCAGCTTGGCCGGGGGACTTAGCACAGATACGCAGTATTTT
CASSLAGGLSTDTQYF
>TRBV7-9|NA|14|TRBJ1-1|NA
TGTGCCAGCAGCTTAGGGGGAGGTATCACTGAAGCTTTCTTT
CASSLGGGITEAFF
>TRBV2|NA|15|TRBJ1-1|NA
TGTGCCAGCAGTGAAGTGGGGCAGCTGAACACTGAAGCTTTCTTT
CASSEVGQLNTEAFF
>TRBV19|NA|12|TRBJ2-3|few
TGTGCCAGCCAGGGGACCGCAGATACGCAGTATTTT
CASQGTADTQYF
>TRBV29-1|TRBD2|14|TRBJ2-1|NA
TGCAGCATCCGGGGTCGGGGGGCCTACAATGAGCAGTTCTTC
CSIRGRGAYNEQFF
>TRBV9|TRBD2|17|TRBJ2-5|NA
TGTGCCAGCAGCGACTGGACTAGCGGGGGGGCGGGGGAGACCCAGTACTTC
CASSDWTSGGAGETQYF
>TRBV5-1|NA|14|TRBJ2-2|NA
TGCGCCAGCAGCGGAAGCAGGGTCCCCGGGGAGCTGTTTTTT
CASSGSRVPGELFF
>TRBV4-2|NA|13|TRBJ1-1|few
TGTGCCAGCAGCCAAGAGGACAGCCCAATTAAATTCTTT
CASSQEDSPIKFF
>TRBV11-2|NA|18|TRBJ2-6|NA
TGTGCCAGCAGCTCCTCCAGGGTGGGGACTCCTGGGGCCAACGTCCTGACTTTC
CASSSSRVGTPGANVLTF
>TRBV15|NA|15|TRBJ2-1|NA
TGTGCCACCAGCAGAGACAGGGGGGACTTGTTGGAGCAGTTCTTC
CATSRDRGDLLEQFF
>TRBV19|TRBD1|16|TRBJ2-7|NA
TGTGCCAGTAGTACCACTACAGGGGGCCCAACCTACGAGCAGTACTTC
CASSTTTGGPTYEQYF
>TRBV6-1|TRBD1|15|TRBJ1-5|NA
TGTGCCAGCAGTAGTTCCGGGACAGGCAATCAGCCCCAGCATTTT
CASSSSGTGNQPQHF
>TRBV6-5|TRBD1|12|TRBJ1-2|NA
TGTGCCAGCAGTTATACAGGGGAAGGCTACACCTTC
CASSYTGEGYTF